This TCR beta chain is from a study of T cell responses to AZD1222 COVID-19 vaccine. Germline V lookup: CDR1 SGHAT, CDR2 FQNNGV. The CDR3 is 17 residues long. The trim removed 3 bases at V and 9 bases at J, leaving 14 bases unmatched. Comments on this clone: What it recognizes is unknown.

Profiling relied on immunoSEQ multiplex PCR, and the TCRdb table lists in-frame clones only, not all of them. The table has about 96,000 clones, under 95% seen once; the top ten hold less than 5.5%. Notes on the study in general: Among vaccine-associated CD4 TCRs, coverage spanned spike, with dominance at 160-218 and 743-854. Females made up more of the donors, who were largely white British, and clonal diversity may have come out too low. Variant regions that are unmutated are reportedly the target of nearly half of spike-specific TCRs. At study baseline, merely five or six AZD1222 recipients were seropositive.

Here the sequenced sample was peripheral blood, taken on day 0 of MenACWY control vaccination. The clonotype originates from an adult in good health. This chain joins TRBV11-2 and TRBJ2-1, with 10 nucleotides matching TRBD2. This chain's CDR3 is CASSFPGISGRTTEQFF. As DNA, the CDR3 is TGTGCCAGCAGCTTCCCCGGGATTAGCGGGAGGACTACTGAGCAGTTCTTC.